This T cell receptor beta chain was found in a study of blood T cells in healthy people across ages. The CDR3 is made up of 12 amino acids. CDR1 and CDR2 (germline): LGHDT, YNNKEL (reference sequence). With 3 bases removed from V and 10 bases from J, the gap between germline ends came to 10 bases. For this clonotype: A far larger clone is one base from this, pointing to a likely read error.

Primed by a sample-barcoded 5' primer and a J-beta primer mix, a second PCR proceeded for 7 to 11 cycles. TCRdb fed the 5' RACE reads into MiXCR, producing one record per CDR3 protein. The sample includes around 1.5 million distinct CDR3 sequences, approximately 59% of them seen just once. The clonotype comes from a man aged 18 to 30 in good health. The rearrangement links TRBV3-1 to TRBJ2-1, with D hard to call. Sequenced material: blood. CDR3 sequence reads: CASSQSSYEQFF. The CDR3 region has the DNA TGTGCCAGCAGCCAGAGCTCCTACGAGCAGTTCTTC.